The rows below give T cell receptor beta chains drawn from one sample of a study of shared clonotypes between healthy human individuals. Profiled with immunoSEQ multiplex PCR; TCRdb holds only in-frame clones, not every one. The sample shows some 2,400,000 clones, around 95% of them seen only once. Sequenced input: naive CD4+ T cells sorted from blood. These receptors were obtained from a man aged 18 to 30 in good health. Each CDR3 is given without its conserved first and last residue. The order of the fields is J gene, V gene, CDR3 protein.

J: TRBJ1-2; V: TRBV25-1; CDR3: ASSESRGRGGYT
J: TRBJ2-7; V: TRBV10-3; CDR3: AISESTSYEQY
J: TRBJ1-5; V: TRBV6-1; CDR3: ASSDQPSNQPQH
J: TRBJ2-2; V: TRBV6-5; CDR3: ASSYLGQGATGELF
J: TRBJ2-5; V: TRBV5-4; CDR3: ASHSGGLREETQY
J: TRBJ2-3; V: TRBV6-1; CDR3: ASSSSGGTTDTQY
J: TRBJ2-7; V: TRBV27; CDR3: ASSGSPGQGLYEQY
J: TRBJ2-7; V: TRBV4-1; CDR3: ASSQDKGELYEQY
J: TRBJ2-2; V: TRBV7-2; CDR3: ASSVGRATTGELF
J: TRBJ1-4; V: TRBV29-1; CDR3: SFRTMATNEKLF
J: TRBJ1-1; V: TRBV6-6; CDR3: ASSFVQVGTEAF
J: TRBJ1-5; V: TRBV19; CDR3: ASSTPGNSNQPQH
J: TRBJ1-1; V: TRBV7-9; CDR3: ASSPTGAGTEAF
J: TRBJ1-3; V: TRBV14; CDR3: ASSQDGRGASGNTIY
J: TRBJ2-4; V: TRBV6-1; CDR3: ASRGQEIAKNIQY
J: TRBJ1-4; V: TRBV7-2; CDR3: ASSQAWANEKLF
J: TRBJ2-5; V: TRBV7-9; CDR3: ASDRVEETQY
J: TRBJ1-6; V: TRBV5-1; CDR3: ASSLVTRSAPLH
J: TRBJ1-1; V: TRBV5-4; CDR3: ASSFLGAQSNTEAF
J: TRBJ1-6; V: TRBV4-1; CDR3: ASSPDRGSESYNSPLH
J: TRBJ1-2; V: TRBV2; CDR3: ASSENRNSGGYT
J: TRBJ2-2; V: TRBV5-4; CDR3: ASSRTGTGELF